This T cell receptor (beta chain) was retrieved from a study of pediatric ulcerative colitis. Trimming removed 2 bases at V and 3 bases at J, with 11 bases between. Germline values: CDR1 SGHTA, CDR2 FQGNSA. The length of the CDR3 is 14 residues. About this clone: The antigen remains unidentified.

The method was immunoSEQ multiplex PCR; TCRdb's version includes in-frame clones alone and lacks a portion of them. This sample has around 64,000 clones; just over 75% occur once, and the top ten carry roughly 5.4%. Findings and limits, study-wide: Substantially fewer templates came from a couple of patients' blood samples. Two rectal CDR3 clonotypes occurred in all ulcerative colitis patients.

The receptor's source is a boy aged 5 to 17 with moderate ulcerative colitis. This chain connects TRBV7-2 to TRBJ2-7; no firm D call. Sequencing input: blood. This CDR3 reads CASSLSAGYYEQYF. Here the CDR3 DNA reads TGTGCCAGCAGCTTATCCGCCGGCTACTACGAGCAGTACTTC.